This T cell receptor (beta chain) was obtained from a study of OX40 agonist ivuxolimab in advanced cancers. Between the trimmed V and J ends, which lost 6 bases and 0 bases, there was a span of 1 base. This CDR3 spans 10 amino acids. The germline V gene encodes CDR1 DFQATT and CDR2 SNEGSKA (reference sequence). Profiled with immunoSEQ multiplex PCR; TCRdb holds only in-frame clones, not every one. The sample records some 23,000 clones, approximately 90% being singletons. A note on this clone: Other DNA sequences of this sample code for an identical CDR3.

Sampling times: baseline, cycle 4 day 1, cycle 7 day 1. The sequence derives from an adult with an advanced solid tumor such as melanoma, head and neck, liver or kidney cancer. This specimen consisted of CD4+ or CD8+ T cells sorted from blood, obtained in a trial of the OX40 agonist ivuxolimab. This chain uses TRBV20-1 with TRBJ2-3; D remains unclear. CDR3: CSASTDTQYF. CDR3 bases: TGCAGTGCCAGCACAGATACGCAGTATTTT.